The entry below gives a single T cell receptor (beta chain) sequence along with its context. The antigen this receptor binds is unknown. No base quality information exists; no much larger clone differs at one position. The sample belongs to a study of blood T cells in healthy people across ages (dated by TCRdb to the mid-2010s). Context from the whole study: In model experiments, roughly one uniquely barcoded TCR beta cDNA molecule per two T cells was captured by template switching. To avoid experimental bias, donors of different ages were spread randomly across the sequencing lanes. The donors were divided into four age groups: young (average around 15 years), middle-aged (approximately 41), aged (about 60) and long-lived (around 87). The study measured age-related changes in TCR beta repertoire diversity using deep sequencing normalized with unique cDNA molecular identifiers. For two donors (one aged 18 to 30 and one aged 80 or older), the study analyzed two additional independent replicas of 1 million unique cDNA reads from the same blood draw. On the study overall, not on this receptor specifically: A strong correlation was found between observed TCR beta diversity and the percentage of naive T cells measured by flow cytometry. Total diversity estimates from one million sequenced T cells were considered lower bounds and underestimates. Compared with the aged group, more naive CD4+ T cells, fewer expanded clones and increased TCR diversity were shown by the long-lived group, suggesting age selection. As age increased, observed TCR beta diversity per million T cells dropped in a roughly linear way, and a significant reduction was already evident by age 40. Since profiling was done on bulk unsorted PBMCs, naive and antigen-experienced compartments could not be conclusively compared. Because the CMV infection status of the donors was unknown, age-related changes in expanded clonotypes may potentially have been confounded.

Systemically healthy Caucasian individuals from Russia, 35 to 50 in total and aged about 6 to 95 years, were included as donors. Each donor gave ten milliliters of peripheral blood, collected into EDTA-treated Vacutainer tubes. Ficoll-Paque density-gradient centrifugation was used to isolate PBMCs, with at least 6.5 million obtained per sample. Trizol reagent was used to extract total RNA from PBMCs, with at least 5.5 micrograms per sample. Naive CD45RAhigh/CD27high T cell percentages were measured by flow cytometry on a PBMC aliquot from every donor. Libraries were made using 5' RACE. The instrument given in TCRdb is Illumina HiSeq 2500. A second PCR of roughly 7 to 11 cycles was performed with a sample-barcoded 5' primer and a J-beta primer mix. A unique molecular identifier was introduced onto each TCR beta cDNA molecule by a template-switch 5' adaptor carrying 12 random nucleotides. At least 2.5 million CDR3-containing paired-end reads were obtained from each sample. First-strand cDNA was synthesized from all RNA with the Mint cDNA synthesis kit, primed by a TRBC-specific oligonucleotide. After uracil-DNA glycosylase treatment, a first 18-cycle PCR used universal primers M1SS and BC2_uni_R on all cDNA. In the source study's methods: For normalization, 1 million high-quality reads were randomly selected from each sample, with every read carrying a distinct molecular identifier. Reads with shared molecular identifiers were discarded instead of being binned into consensus sequences. CDR3 identification, clonotype clustering and error correction used MiTCR with a Q25 quality threshold and the strictest error-elimination algorithm. A nonparametric unseen species model with Euler transformation was used to estimate lower-bound total TCR beta diversity. The public reads were run again by TCRdb, first through fastp at Q25 and then through MiXCR, and only productive beta chains were kept. Each entry merges the rows of one CDR3 protein and shows their most common DNA and genes. The V and J calls were determined by TCRdb, not by the authors. The sample table shows fewer than 1.5 million distinct CDR3 sequences, and roughly 40% are seen once. The top ten hold approximately 7.9% of the sample.

A distance of 10 bases separates the germline ends of V and J, which lose 0 bases and 4 bases respectively. Spanning cysteine to phenylalanine, the CDR3 consists of 15 amino acids. The kept DNA is CDR3 alone, 45 bases in frame from the first base. CDR1 and CDR2 were assigned from the germline V gene (reference sequence) as LNHNV and YYDKDF. The source is a woman aged 18 to 35 in good health. Sample: blood. Recombination connected TRBV15 to TRBJ1-3; no D gene can be assigned with confidence. The DNA sequence is given as TGTGCCACCAGCAGAGATACATTGCAGGGAAACACCATATATTTT. Its protein is CATSRDTLQGNTIYF.